This T cell receptor (beta chain) is from a study of vaccination and CD4 T cells after COVID-19. Study-wide points: From about 20 to 38, the median of SARS-CoV-2-reactive clonotypes rose without reaching significance. Relatively few convalescent patients were studied, without early post-infection timepoints.

Noted treatment: approximately 9-day PBMC culture with coronavirus spike peptide pools or control peptides (ViraFEST assay). The V segment lost 6 bases and the J segment 6 bases; nucleotides outside the gene matches: 6. There are 14 residues in the CDR3. Looked up from germline, CDR1 is SNHLY and CDR2 is FYNNEI. On this clonotype itself: Its antigen is as yet unknown.

Cultured CD4+ T cell DNA underwent sequencing with the Oncomine TCR Beta short-read assay. TCRdb analysed the PCR reads with MiXCR anew, one entry per CDR3 protein. Of around 10,000 distinct CDR3 sequences listed, around 30% were seen once; the top ten hold more than 20%. The receptor was isolated from a human donor with COVID-19. The sequencing sample was made of cultured CD4+ T cells from blood. The J gene is TRBJ2-1, the V gene TRBV2; 9 bases line up with TRBD1. CDR3 sequence reads: CASSRDRAGNEQFF. The DNA of the CDR3 is TGTGCCAGCAGCAGGGACAGGGCTGGCAATGAGCAGTTCTTC. Combining the CDR3 with reference TRBV2 and TRBJ2-1 gives the whole variable domain EPEVTQTPSHQVTQMGQEVILRCVPISNHLYFYWYRQILGQKVEFLVSFYNNEISEKSEIFDDQFSVERPDGSNFTLKIRSTKLEDSAMYFCASSRDRAGNEQFFGPGTRLTVL.